This T cell receptor (beta chain) is from a study of shared clonotypes between healthy human individuals. Study results and caveats: Larger estimated richness was generally recorded for naive subsets relative to memory subsets. Researchers sampled blood only, noting tissue repertoires likely differ.

This clone has only one observation. No antigen is known for it. Germline loops: CDR1 ENHRY, CDR2 SYGVKD. This CDR3 is built from 15 residues. The germline V and J ends were trimmed by 4 bases and 9 bases, with 20 bases remaining between them. This table comes from immunoSEQ multiplex PCR, and its TCRdb copy is limited to in-frame clones, with some not included. The repertoire consists of more than 2,000,000 clones, with more than 85% occurring once and the leading ten covering approximately 0.4%. The sequence came from a man younger than 35 in good health. Some clones in this sample may be carry-over from other donors' samples. Sequenced input: naive CD4+ T cells from PBMCs. As to subset: CD45RA+ positively selected. V is TRBV10-3 and J is TRBJ2-3; a possible D gene is TRBD1 (6 bases). The CDR3: CAISGRGQSTDTQYF. DNA for the CDR3: TGTGCCATCAGTGGCCGAGGACAGAGCACTGACACGCAGTATTTT.